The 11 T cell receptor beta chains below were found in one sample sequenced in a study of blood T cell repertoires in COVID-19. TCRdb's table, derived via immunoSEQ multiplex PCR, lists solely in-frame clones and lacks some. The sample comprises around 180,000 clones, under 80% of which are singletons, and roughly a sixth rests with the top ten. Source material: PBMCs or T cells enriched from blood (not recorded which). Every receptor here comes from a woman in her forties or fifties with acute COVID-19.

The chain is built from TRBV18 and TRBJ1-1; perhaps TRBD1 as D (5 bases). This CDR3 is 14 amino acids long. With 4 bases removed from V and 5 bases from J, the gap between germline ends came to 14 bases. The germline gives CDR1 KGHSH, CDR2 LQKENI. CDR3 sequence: CASSLRFGGTEAFF. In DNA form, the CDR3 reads TGTGCCAGCTCACTCCGTTTCGGGGGAACTGAAGCTTTCTTT.

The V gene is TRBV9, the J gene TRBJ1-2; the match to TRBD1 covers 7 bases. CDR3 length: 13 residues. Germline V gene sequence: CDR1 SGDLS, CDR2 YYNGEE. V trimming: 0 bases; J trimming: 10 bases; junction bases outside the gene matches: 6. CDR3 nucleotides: TGTGCCAGCAGCGTAGATCGGGACAGCTCCTACACCTTC. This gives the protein CASSVDRDSSYTF.

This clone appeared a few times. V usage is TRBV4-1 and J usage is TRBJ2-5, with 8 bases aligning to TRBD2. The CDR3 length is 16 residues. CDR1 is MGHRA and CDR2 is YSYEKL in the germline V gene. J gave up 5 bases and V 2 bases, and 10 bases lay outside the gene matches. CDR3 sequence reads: CASSQSEIAGRETQYF. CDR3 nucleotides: TGCGCCAGCAGCCAATCGGAAATAGCGGGGAGGGAGACCCAGTACTTC.

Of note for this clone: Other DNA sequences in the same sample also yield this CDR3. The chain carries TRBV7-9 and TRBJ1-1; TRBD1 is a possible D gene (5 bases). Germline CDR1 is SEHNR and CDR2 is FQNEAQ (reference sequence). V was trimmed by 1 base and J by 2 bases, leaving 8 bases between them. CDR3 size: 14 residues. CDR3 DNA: TGTGCCAGCAGCTTAGGACAGCTAAACACTGAAGCTTTCTTT. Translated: CASSLGQLNTEAFF.

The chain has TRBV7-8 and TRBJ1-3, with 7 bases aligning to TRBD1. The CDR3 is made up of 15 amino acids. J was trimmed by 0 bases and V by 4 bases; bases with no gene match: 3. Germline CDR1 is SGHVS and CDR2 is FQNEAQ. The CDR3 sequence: CASSSQGNSGNTIYF. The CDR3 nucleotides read TGTGCCAGCAGCTCACAGGGGAACTCTGGAAACACCATATATTTT.

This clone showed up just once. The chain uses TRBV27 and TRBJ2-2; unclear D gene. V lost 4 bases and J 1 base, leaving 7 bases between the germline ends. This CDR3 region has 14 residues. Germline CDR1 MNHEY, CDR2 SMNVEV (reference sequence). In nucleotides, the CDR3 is TGTGCCAGCAGTTCCCCTATGAACACCGGGGAGCTGTTTTTT. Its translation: CASSSPMNTGELFF.

As DNA, the CDR3 is TGTGCCAGCAGCCCGTCCAGGACTAGCGGGGTTGTCTACGAGCAGTACGTC. It encodes CASSPSRTSGVVYEQYV. The chain links TRBV7-8 to TRBJ2-7; 12 nucleotides match TRBD2. Germline V lookup: CDR1 SGHVS, CDR2 FQNEAQ. The CDR3 length is 17 residues. V lost 5 bases and J lost 3; bases outside the gene matches: 11.

This CDR3 is CASSPGLVGEETQYF. For the CDR3, the DNA is TGCGCCAGCAGCCCGGGACTAGTCGGGGAAGAGACCCAGTACTTC. The rearrangement uses TRBV5-1 and TRBJ2-5; TRBD2 matches 8 bases. Losses at the gene ends were 4 bases for V and 3 bases for J; bases not matched to a gene: 8. This CDR3 contains 15 residues. The germline V gene has CDR1 SGHRS and CDR2 YFSETQ.

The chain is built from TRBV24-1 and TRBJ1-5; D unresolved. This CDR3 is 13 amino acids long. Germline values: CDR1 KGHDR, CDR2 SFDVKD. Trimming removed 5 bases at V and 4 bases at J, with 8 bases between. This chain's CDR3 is CATSARPNQPQHF. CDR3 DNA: TGTGCCACCAGTGCCAGGCCGAATCAGCCCCAGCATTTT.

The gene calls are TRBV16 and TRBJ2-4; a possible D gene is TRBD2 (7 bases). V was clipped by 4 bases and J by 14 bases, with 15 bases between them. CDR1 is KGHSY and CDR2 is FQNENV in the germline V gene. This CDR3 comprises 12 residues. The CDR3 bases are TGTGCCAGCAGCCTAAGGGGGGGCCCCGAGTACTTC. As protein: CASSLRGGPEYF.

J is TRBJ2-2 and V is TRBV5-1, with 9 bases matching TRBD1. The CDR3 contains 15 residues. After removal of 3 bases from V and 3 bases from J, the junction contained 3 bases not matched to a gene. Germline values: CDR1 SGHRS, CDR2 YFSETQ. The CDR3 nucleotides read TGCGCCAGCAGCTGGGGACAGGGTTACACCGGGGAGCTGTTTTTT. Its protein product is CASSWGQGYTGELFF.